The 27 T cell receptor beta chains in this list originate from one sample, sequenced in a study of chemoradiotherapy in HPV16-positive cancers. TCRdb's table, derived via immunoSEQ multiplex PCR, lists solely in-frame clones and lacks some. The sample shows 7,000 or so clones, roughly nine tenths of them seen only once. Collection of the sample occurred from a patient who underwent chemoradiotherapy. The receptor set was obtained from a human donor with HPV-associated anogenital cancer.

The chain uses TRBV29-1 and TRBJ2-3; 8 positions agree with TRBD2. J lost 10 bases, V lost 7 bases, and 16 bases had no gene match. The CDR3 runs to 14 residues. Per the germline V gene, CDR1 is SQVTM and CDR2 is ANQGSEA. CDR3 DNA sequence: TGCAGCGCCTTGGTGTTGAGCGGGAGTATTGCGCAGTATTTT. Protein sequence: CSALVLSGSIAQYF.

The rearrangement uses TRBV29-1 and TRBJ1-2; tentatively, D is TRBD1 (5 bases). Germline V gene lookup returns CDR1 SQVTM and CDR2 ANQGSEA. The CDR3 length is 14 residues. Trimming pared 4 bases from V and 8 bases from J, leaving 20 bases between. CDR3 coding DNA: TGCAGCGTTGTGATGGGGGTGGGACTGGGAGGCTACACCTTC. This encodes CSVVMGVGLGGYTF.

This sequence joins TRBV7-6 and TRBJ1-1; D remains unclear. This CDR3 contains 12 residues. V lost 8 bases and J 4 bases, leaving 11 bases between the germline ends. Germline values: CDR1 SGHVS, CDR2 FNYEAQ. This CDR3 reads CASSPGGTEAFF. CDR3 nucleotides: TGTGCCAGCTCCCCGGGAGGCACTGAAGCTTTCTTT.

The chain is built from TRBV5-1 and TRBJ2-5; D unclear. Looked up from germline, CDR1 is SGHRS and CDR2 is YFSETQ. Between the trimmed V and J ends, which lost 4 bases and 0 bases, there was a span of 13 bases. This CDR3 is 15 amino acids long. CDR3 DNA sequence: TGCGCCAGCAGCCCTGCGATTGGCAACCAAGAGACCCAGTACTTC. This encodes CASSPAIGNQETQYF.

A few counts support this clone. The rearrangement uses TRBV12-2 and TRBJ2-7. TRBV12-2 is an annotated pseudogene. The CDR3 consists of 19 residues. Written as DNA, the CDR3 is TGTGCAAGTCGCTCCTTTACCTTTAGGGCAGGACGATGCTCCTACGAGCAGTACTTC. This translates into CASRSFTFRAGRCSYEQYF.

The V and J genes are TRBV7-9 and TRBJ1-1; TRBD1 matches at 8 bases. V shed 5 bases and J 13 bases; nucleotides not matched to a gene: 6. The CDR3 covers 11 residues. The germline V gene has CDR1 SEHNR and CDR2 FQNEAQ (reference sequence). Here the CDR3 reads CASSGHRGVFF. CDR3 in DNA: TGTGCCAGCAGCGGGCACAGGGGGGTTTTCTTT.

The genes are TRBV30 and TRBJ2-3; 10 nucleotides agree with TRBD2. The CDR3 runs 13 residues. CDR1 GTSNPN and CDR2 SVGIG come from the germline V gene (reference sequence). V lost 6 bases, J lost 6 bases, and 6 bases stayed unmatched. The CDR3 spells CACLAGVTDTQYF. The CDR3 region has the DNA TGTGCCTGTCTAGCGGGGGTCACGGATACGCAGTATTTT.

The chain uses TRBV6-5 and TRBJ2-3; 12 nucleotides match TRBD2. V lost 1 base and J lost 14; bases outside the gene matches: 4. CDR1 and CDR2 from the germline V gene are MNHEY and SVGAGI. The CDR3 contains 13 residues. The CDR3 region has the DNA TGTGCCAGCAGTTACTTGGGGACTAGCGGGTTGTATTTT. Its translation: CASSYLGTSGLYF.

This clone occurred a few times. The V call is TRBV6-1, the J call TRBJ1-5, with D uncertain. Trimming took off 2 bases at V and 7 bases at J, with 12 bases between the two ends. The length of the CDR3 is 14 residues. CDR1 and CDR2 from the germline V gene are MNHNS and SASEGT. The CDR3 DNA reads TGTGCCAGCAGTGAATCGCCCAGGACGCAGCCCCAGCATTTT. Protein product: CASSESPRTQPQHF.

This chain connects TRBV5-6 to TRBJ2-5; 10 nucleotides match TRBD2. The CDR3 runs to 16 residues. CDR1 and CDR2 from the germline V gene are SGHDT and YYEEEE. V lost 5 bases, J lost 2 bases, and 9 bases stayed unmatched. The CDR3 nucleotides read TGTGCCAGCAGGACTCTAGCGGGGGACTTACAAGAGACCCAGTACTTC. Protein: CASRTLAGDLQETQYF.

V usage is TRBV6-1 and J usage is TRBJ2-3; 8 nucleotides line up with TRBD1. Trimming cost V 2 bases and J 5 bases; bases outside gene matches: 6. The CDR3 runs 15 residues. From germline, CDR1 is MNHNS and CDR2 SASEGT. This chain's CDR3 is CASSELTGVIDTQYF. Written as DNA, the CDR3 is TGTGCCAGCAGTGAACTGACAGGGGTCATAGATACGCAGTATTTT.

The chain is built from TRBV6-5 and TRBJ2-4; TRBD2 might be the D (5 bases). Per germline, CDR1 MNHEY and CDR2 SVGAGI. V was trimmed by 5 bases and J by 3 bases, leaving 14 bases between them. The length of the CDR3 is 15 residues. In nucleotides, the CDR3 is TGTGCCAGCAGTCCACGAGCGGCAGGCAAAAACATTCAGTACTTC. It is translated as CASSPRAAGKNIQYF.

The rearrangement links TRBV7-9 to TRBJ2-7, with no clear D. The CDR3 spans 11 residues. The V and J ends lost 2 bases and 1 base respectively, with 0 bases between them. The germline V gene encodes CDR1 SEHNR and CDR2 FQNEAQ (reference sequence). The CDR3 DNA sequence: TGTGCCAGCAGCTTATCCTACGAGCAGTACTTC. Encoded protein: CASSLSYEQYF.

This clone showed up just a few times. Within the sample, other DNA sequences also encode this same CDR3. This chain links TRBV9 with TRBJ1-1; D gene uncertain. Trimming took off 0 bases at V and 2 bases at J, with 11 bases between the two ends. Germline assignment: CDR1 SGDLS and CDR2 YYNGEE. The CDR3 extends over 15 amino acids. CDR3 DNA sequence: TGTGCCAGCAGCGTAGGCTCGTTAGGTAACACTGAAGCTTTCTTT. It codes for CASSVGSLGNTEAFF.

The chain combines TRBV5-5 with TRBJ1-2, with D maybe TRBD1 (6 bases). This CDR3 has 14 amino acids. From germline, CDR1 is SGHKS and CDR2 YYEKEE (reference sequence). Trimming took off 1 base at V and 7 bases at J, with 14 bases between the two ends. The CDR3, as DNA: TGTGCCAGCAGCTTGTCGGCAGGGGTTGCTGGCTACACCTTC. It codes for CASSLSAGVAGYTF.

In its sample, this clone was seen once. The chain couples TRBV6-5 to TRBJ1-1; no reliable D call. CDR1 MNHEY and CDR2 SVGAGI come from the germline V gene. V lost 8 bases, J lost 6 bases, and 16 bases lay in between. The CDR3 contains 13 residues. CDR3 coding DNA: TGTGCCAGCTTCAACAGCCCTGGGGCTGAAGCTTTCTTT. Amino acid sequence: CASFNSPGAEAFF.

The V call is TRBV6-5, the J call TRBJ2-7; maybe TRBD1 (6 bases). Trimming pared 0 bases from V and 2 bases from J, leaving 11 bases between. The CDR3 is 15 residues long. CDR1 is MNHEY and CDR2 is SVGAGI in the germline V gene. The CDR3 sequence is CASSYSHRAPYEQYF. Written as DNA, the CDR3 is TGTGCCAGCAGTTACTCTCACAGGGCCCCCTACGAGCAGTACTTC.

This clone was found a few times. The V call is TRBV7-6, the J call TRBJ2-7; D is possibly TRBD2 (6 bases). CDR3 length: 12 amino acids. Per germline, CDR1 SGHVS and CDR2 FNYEAQ. With 5 bases removed from V and 6 bases from J, the gap between germline ends came to 11 bases. The CDR3 DNA is TGTGCCAGCAGCGTCAGGAGGGGCGAGCAGTACTTC. Translating gives CASSVRRGEQYF.

The chain recombines TRBV29-1 with TRBJ2-5; D is uncertain. The V gene's germline CDR1 is SQVTM and CDR2 ANQGSEA. The V end lost 1 base, the J end lost 7 bases, and 4 bases lay between the germline ends. The CDR3 runs 10 residues. The CDR3 protein is CSVEGATQYF. In DNA, the CDR3 is TGCAGCGTTGAAGGAGCGACCCAGTACTTC. Full variable domain (rest looked up from reference TRBV29-1 and TRBJ2-5): SAVISQKPSRDICQRGTSLTIQCQVDSQVTMMFWYRQQPGQSLTLIATANQGSEATYESGFVIDKFPISRPNLTFSTLTVSNMSPEDSSIYLCSVEGATQYFGPGTRLLVL.

The V gene is TRBV29-1, the J gene TRBJ2-7; possibly TRBD1 for D (5 bases). The CDR3 runs 13 residues. Germline V gives CDR1 SQVTM, CDR2 ANQGSEA. V lost 1 base, J lost 3 bases, and 10 bases lay in between. The CDR3 nucleotides read TGCAGCGTTGAAGGGCAGGGTAACTACGAGCAGTACTTC. It translates to CSVEGQGNYEQYF.

This clone was detected only a few times. The chain is built from TRBV6-6 and TRBJ2-7; 9 nucleotides match TRBD2. V shed 2 bases, J shed 6 bases, and the junction held 5 bases outside the gene matches. Per germline, CDR1 MNHNY and CDR2 SVGAGI (reference sequence). The length of the CDR3 is 14 residues. The CDR3 region has the DNA TGTGCCAGCAGTTACGTGGGTAGCGGGGGCGAGCAGTACTTC. Its protein product is CASSYVGSGGEQYF.

The chain links TRBV2 to TRBJ2-1; D is unresolved. The CDR3 totals 10 residues. CDR1 is SNHLY and CDR2 is FYNNEI in the germline V gene. V was pared by 4 bases and J by 8 bases, with 3 bases between. Here the CDR3 DNA reads TGTGCCAGCAGTGTTCATGAGCAGTTCTTC. This gives the protein CASSVHEQFF.

The V call is TRBV30, the J call TRBJ2-3; the D gene is possibly TRBD2 (6 bases). The CDR3 sequence is 15 residues long. The germline V gene has CDR1 GTSNPN and CDR2 SVGIG (reference sequence). V was pared by 4 bases and J by 1 base, with 15 bases between. The CDR3 loop is CAWIKGTGGTDTQYF. The CDR3 DNA follows: TGTGCCTGGATTAAGGGGACGGGGGGCACAGATACGCAGTATTTT.

The chain carries TRBV11-3 and TRBJ2-7, with 9 bases lining up with TRBD2. This CDR3 is built from 15 residues. Per germline, CDR1 SGHNT and CDR2 YENEEA. J lost 5 bases, V lost 5 bases, and 10 bases had no gene match. CDR3 DNA: TGTGCCAGCAGCCCGATGGGGACTAGCTTCCACGAGCAGTACTTC. Its translation is CASSPMGTSFHEQYF.

The chain combines TRBV11-2 with TRBJ1-2; the D is unclear. The CDR3 totals 12 residues. With 0 bases removed from V and 4 bases from J, the gap between germline ends came to 3 bases. Germline assignment: CDR1 SGHAT and CDR2 FQNNGV. CDR3 protein: CASSLDSYGYTF. As DNA, the CDR3 is TGTGCCAGCAGCTTAGATAGCTATGGCTACACCTTC.

Comment on this clone: Sequence at one end of the junction differs from germline and may be a read error. The rearrangement links TRBV2 to TRBJ2-2; a weak D match, TRBD2 (5 bases). CDR1 SNHLY and CDR2 FYNNEI come from the germline V gene. The CDR3 extends over 13 amino acids. Here the CDR3 DNA reads TGTGCCAGCAGTGTCGGGAACGCCGGGGAGCTGTTTTTT. Its protein product is CASSVGNAGELFF.

This clone was seen a few times. V and J are TRBV11-2 and TRBJ2-5; the match to TRBD2 covers 11 bases. V shed 3 bases and J 1 base; nucleotides not matched to a gene: 4. Germline values: CDR1 SGHAT, CDR2 FQNNGV. The CDR3 has 16 residues. CDR3 residues: CASSFNSGRAQETQYF. The CDR3 DNA reads TGTGCCAGCAGCTTCAATAGCGGGAGGGCCCAAGAGACCCAGTACTTC.